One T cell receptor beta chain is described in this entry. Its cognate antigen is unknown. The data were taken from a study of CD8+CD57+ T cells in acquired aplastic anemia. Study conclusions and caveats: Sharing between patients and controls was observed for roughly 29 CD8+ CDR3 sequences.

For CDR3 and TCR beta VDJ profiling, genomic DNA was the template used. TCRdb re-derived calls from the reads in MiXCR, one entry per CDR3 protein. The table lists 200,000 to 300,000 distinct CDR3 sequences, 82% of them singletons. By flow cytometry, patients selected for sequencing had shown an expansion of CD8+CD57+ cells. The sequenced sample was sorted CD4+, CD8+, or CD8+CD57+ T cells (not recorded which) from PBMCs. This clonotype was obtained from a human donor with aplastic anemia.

This chain's CDR3 is CASSLHPERKATQYF. The CDR3 nucleotides are TGTGCCAGCAGCTTACACCCAGAGAGAAAAGCCACCCAGTACTTC. The chain uses TRBV7-8 and TRBJ2-5, with unresolved D. The CDR3 has 15 amino acids. The V gene lost 2 bases and the J gene lost 8 bases, with 18 bases spanning the gap. Germline V gene lookup returns CDR1 SGHVS and CDR2 FQNEAQ.